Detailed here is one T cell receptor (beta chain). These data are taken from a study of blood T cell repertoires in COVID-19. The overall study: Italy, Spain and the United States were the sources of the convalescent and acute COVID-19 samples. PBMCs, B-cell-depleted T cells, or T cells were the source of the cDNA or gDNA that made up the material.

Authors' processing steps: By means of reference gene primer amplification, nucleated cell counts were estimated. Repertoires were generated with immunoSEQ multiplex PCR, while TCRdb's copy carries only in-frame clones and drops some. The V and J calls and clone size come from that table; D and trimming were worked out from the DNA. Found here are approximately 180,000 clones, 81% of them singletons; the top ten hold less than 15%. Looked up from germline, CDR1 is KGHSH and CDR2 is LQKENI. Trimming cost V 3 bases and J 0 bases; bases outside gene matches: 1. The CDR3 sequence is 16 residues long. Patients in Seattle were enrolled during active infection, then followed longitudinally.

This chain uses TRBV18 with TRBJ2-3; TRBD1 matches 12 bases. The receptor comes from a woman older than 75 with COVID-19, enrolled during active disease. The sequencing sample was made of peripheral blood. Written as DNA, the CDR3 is TGTGCCAGCTCACCGGGGACAGGGGGCAGCACAGATACGCAGTATTTT. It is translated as CASSPGTGGSTDTQYF.